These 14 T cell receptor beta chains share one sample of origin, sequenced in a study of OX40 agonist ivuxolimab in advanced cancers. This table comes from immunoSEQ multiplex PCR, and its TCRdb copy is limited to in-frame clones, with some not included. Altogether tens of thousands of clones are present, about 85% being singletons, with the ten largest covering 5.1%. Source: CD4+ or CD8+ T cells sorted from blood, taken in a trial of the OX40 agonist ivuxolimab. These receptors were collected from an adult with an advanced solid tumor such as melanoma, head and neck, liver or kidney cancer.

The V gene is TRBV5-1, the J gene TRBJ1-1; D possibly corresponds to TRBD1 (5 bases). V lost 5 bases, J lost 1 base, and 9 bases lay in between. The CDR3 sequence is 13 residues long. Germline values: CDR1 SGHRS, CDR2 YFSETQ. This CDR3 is CASRYGQNTEAFF. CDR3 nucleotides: TGCGCCAGCAGATACGGACAGAACACTGAAGCTTTCTTT.

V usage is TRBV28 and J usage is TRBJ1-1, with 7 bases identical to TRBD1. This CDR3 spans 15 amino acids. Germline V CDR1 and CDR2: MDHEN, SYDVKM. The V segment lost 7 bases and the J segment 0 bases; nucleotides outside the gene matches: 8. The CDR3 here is CASTQIGGMNTEAFF. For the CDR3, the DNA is TGTGCCAGCACCCAGATAGGGGGCATGAACACTGAAGCTTTCTTT. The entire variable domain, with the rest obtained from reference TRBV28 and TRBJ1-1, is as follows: DVKVTQSSRYLVKRTGEKVFLECVQDMDHENMFWYRQDPGLGLRLIYFSYDVKMKEKGDIPEGYSVSREKKERFSLILESASTNQTSMYLCASTQIGGMNTEAFFGQGTRLTVV.

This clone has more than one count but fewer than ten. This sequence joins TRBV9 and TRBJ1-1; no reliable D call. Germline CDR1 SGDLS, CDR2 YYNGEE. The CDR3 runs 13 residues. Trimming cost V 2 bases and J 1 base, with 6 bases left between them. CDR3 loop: CASSVLQNTEAFF. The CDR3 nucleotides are TGTGCCAGCAGCGTGCTACAGAACACTGAAGCTTTCTTT. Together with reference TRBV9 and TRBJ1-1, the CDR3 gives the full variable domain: DSGVTQTPKHLITATGQRVTLRCSPRSGDLSVYWYQQSLDQGLQFLIQYYNGEERAKGNILERFSAQQFPDLHSELNLSSLELGDSALYFCASSVLQNTEAFFGQGTRLTVV.

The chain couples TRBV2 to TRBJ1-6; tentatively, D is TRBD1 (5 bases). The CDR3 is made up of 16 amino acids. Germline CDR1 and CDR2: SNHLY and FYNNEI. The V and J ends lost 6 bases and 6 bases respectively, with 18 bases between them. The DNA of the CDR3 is TGTGCCAGCAGATCATTACCGGGACGGACTAATTCACCCCTCCACTTT. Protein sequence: CASRSLPGRTNSPLHF.

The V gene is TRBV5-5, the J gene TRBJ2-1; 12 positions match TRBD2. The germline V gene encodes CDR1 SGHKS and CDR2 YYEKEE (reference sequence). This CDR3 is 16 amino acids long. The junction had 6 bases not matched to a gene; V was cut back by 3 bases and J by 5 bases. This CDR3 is CASSWGLAGGDNEQFF. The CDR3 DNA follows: TGTGCCAGCAGCTGGGGGCTAGCGGGAGGGGACAATGAGCAGTTCTTC.

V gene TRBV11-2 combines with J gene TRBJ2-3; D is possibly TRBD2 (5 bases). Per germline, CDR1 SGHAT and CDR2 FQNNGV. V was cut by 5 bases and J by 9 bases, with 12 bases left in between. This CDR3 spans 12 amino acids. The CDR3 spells CASSPARETQYF. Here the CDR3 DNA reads TGTGCCAGCAGCCCGGCGAGGGAGACGCAGTATTTT.

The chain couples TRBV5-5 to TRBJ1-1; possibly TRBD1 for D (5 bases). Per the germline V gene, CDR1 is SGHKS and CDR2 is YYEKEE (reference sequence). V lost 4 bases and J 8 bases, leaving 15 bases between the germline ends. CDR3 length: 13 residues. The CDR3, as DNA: TGTGCCAGCAGCGCCGGTGGGGCTTTGGAAGCTTTCTTT. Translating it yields CASSAGGALEAFF. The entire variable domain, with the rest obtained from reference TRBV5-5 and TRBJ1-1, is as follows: DAGVTQSPTHLIKTRGQQVTLRCSPISGHKSVSWYQQVLGQGPQFIFQYYEKEERGRGNFPDRFSARQFPNYSSELNVNALLLGDSALYLCASSAGGALEAFFGQGTRLTVV.

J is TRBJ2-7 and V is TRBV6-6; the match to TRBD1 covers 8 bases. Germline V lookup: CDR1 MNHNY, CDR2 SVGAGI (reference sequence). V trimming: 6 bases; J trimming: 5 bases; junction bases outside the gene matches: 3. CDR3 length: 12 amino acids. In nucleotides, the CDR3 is TGTGCCAGCAGAGCAGGGGGCGACGAGCAGTACTTC. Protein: CASRAGGDEQYF.

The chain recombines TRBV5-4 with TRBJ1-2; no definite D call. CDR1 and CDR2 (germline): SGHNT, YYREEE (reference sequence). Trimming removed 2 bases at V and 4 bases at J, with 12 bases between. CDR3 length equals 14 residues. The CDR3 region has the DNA TGTGCCAGCAGCTTCGACCAATCTGGCTATGGCTACACCTTC. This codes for CASSFDQSGYGYTF.

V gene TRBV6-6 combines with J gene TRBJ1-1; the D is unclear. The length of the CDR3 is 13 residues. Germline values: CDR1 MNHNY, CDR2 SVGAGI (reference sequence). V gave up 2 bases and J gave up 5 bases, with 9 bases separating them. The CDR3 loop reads CASSYMETTEAFF. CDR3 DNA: TGTGCCAGCAGTTACATGGAGACAACTGAAGCTTTCTTT.

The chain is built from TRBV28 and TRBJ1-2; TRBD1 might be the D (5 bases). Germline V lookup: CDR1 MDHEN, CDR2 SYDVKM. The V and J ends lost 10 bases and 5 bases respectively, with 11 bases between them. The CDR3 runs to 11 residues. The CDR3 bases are TGTGCCACCCAGGGTCTATATGGCTACACCTTC. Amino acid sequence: CATQGLYGYTF.

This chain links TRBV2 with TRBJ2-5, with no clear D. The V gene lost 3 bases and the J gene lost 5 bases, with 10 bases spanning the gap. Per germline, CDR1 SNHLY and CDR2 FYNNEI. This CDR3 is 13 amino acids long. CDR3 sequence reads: CASSEVDGETQYF. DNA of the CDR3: TGTGCCAGCAGTGAGGTAGACGGTGAGACCCAGTACTTC.

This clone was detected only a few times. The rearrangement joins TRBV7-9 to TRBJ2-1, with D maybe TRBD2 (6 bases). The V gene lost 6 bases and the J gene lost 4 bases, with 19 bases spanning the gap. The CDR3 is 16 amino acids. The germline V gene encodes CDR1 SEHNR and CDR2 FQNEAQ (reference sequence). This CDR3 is CASSPRKDYGYNEQFF. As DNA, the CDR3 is TGTGCCAGCAGTCCCAGGAAGGACTATGGGTACAATGAGCAGTTCTTC. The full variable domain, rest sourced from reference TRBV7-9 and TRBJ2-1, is DTGVSQNPRHKITKRGQNVTFRCDPISEHNRLYWYRQTLGQGPEFLTYFQNEAQLEKSRLLSDRFSAERPKGSFSTLEIQRTEQGDSAMYLCASSPRKDYGYNEQFFGPGTRLTVL.

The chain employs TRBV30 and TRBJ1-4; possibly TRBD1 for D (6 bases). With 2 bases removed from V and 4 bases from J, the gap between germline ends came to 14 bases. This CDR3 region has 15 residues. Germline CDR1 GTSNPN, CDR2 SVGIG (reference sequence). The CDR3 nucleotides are TGTGCCTGGAGTTCCAGGGGAATCGGTAATGAAAAACTGTTTTTT. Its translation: CAWSSRGIGNEKLFF.